One sample yielded the 17 T cell receptor beta chains listed below, sequenced in a study of control samples from healthy donors and cancer patients. Assay: immunoSEQ multiplex PCR; the TCRdb copy retains only in-frame clones and omits some. In the table there are about 94,000 clones, just over 90% of which are singletons. Source material: blood. The receptors were gathered from a woman between 18 and 29 years old in good health.

With regard to this clone: One end of the junction does not line up with germline, which may come from a read error. This chain uses TRBV9 with TRBJ2-3; 8 bases fit TRBD2. The CDR3 runs 17 residues. Germline V gene lookup returns CDR1 SGDLS and CDR2 YYNGEE. The CDR3 region is CASSDRLIAGSTDTQYF. The CDR3 nucleotides are TGTGCCAGCAGCGACCGACTTATAGCGGGGAGCACGGATACGCAGTATTTT.

The chain is built from TRBV21-1 and TRBJ2-1; no DNA check was done on the table's D call, TRBD2. TRBV21-1 is shown as a pseudogene. The CDR3 consists of 15 residues. CDR3 DNA: TGTGCCAGCACCTTCGGACTGGTAGAGTACAATGAGCAGTTCTTC. Its translation is CASTFGLVEYNEQFF.

This sequence joins TRBV20-1 and TRBJ2-7; D remains unclear. The germline CDR1 and CDR2 sequences are DFQATT and SNEGSKA (reference sequence). The CDR3 is 10 amino acids. Trimming stripped 2 bases from V and 4 bases from J, with 3 bases between. In DNA form, the CDR3 reads TGCAGTGCTAGATGGTACGAGCAGTACTTC. Its translation: CSARWYEQYF.

This sequence joins TRBV10-1 and TRBJ2-3; weak D call: TRBD2 (6 bases). Trimming removed 3 bases from V and 1 base from J, with 11 bases in between. CDR3 length equals 15 residues. Germline V lookup: CDR1 WNHNN, CDR2 SYGVQD (reference sequence). The DNA for the CDR3 is TGCGCCAGCAGTGATAGGTCGGGGGGCACAGATACGCAGTATTTT. Protein product: CASSDRSGGTDTQYF.

This chain joins TRBV19 and TRBJ2-1; D call uncertain. Trimming left V 3 bases short and J 0 bases short, with 18 bases between. CDR3 length equals 18 residues. The germline V gene has CDR1 LNHDA and CDR2 SQIVND (reference sequence). The chain's CDR3 is CASSITFRARSSYNEQFF. In nucleotides, the CDR3 is TGTGCCAGTAGTATCACATTCCGGGCCCGCAGCTCCTACAATGAGCAGTTCTTC.

This clone was recorded a few times. This chain uses TRBV6-5 with TRBJ2-7; perhaps TRBD2 as D (7 bases). There are 15 residues in the CDR3. Trimming cost V 0 bases and J 5 bases, with 14 bases left between them. Germline CDR1 reads MNHEY; CDR2 reads SVGAGI. CDR3 amino acids: CASSYSHGGLDEQYF. The CDR3 DNA follows: TGTGCCAGCAGTTACTCCCACGGGGGGCTCGACGAGCAGTACTTC.

This clone turned up a few times. The chain couples TRBV5-6 to TRBJ2-2; possible D gene TRBD1, 5 bases. The CDR3 totals 18 residues. Germline-derived CDR1 and CDR2 are SGHDT and YYEEEE. V gave up 0 bases and J gave up 0 bases, with 15 bases separating them. The CDR3 is CASSLVALDTTNTGELFF. CDR3 sequence (DNA): TGTGCCAGCAGCTTGGTGGCGTTGGACACTACGAACACCGGGGAGCTGTTTTTT.

V usage is TRBV3-1 (or the pseudogene TRBV3-2) and J usage is TRBJ2-7, with TRBD2 matching over 11 bases. CDR3 length: 15 amino acids. CDR1 and CDR2 from the germline V gene are LGHDT and YNNKEL (reference sequence). V shed 3 bases and J 3 bases; nucleotides not matched to a gene: 4. The CDR3 coding sequence is TGTGCCAGCAGCCACGGGACTAGCGGATACTACGAGCAGTACTTC. It is translated as CASSHGTSGYYEQYF.

The gene calls are TRBV3-1 (or the pseudogene TRBV3-2) and TRBJ1-1; D uncertain. Per the germline V gene, CDR1 is LGHDT and CDR2 is YNNKEL (reference sequence). This CDR3 comprises 14 residues. Trimming took 2 bases from V and 1 from J, leaving 8 bases between them. CDR3 region: CASSQWSQNTEAFF. CDR3 bases: TGTGCCAGCAGCCAATGGTCCCAGAACACTGAAGCTTTCTTT.

This clone was observed once. This sequence joins TRBV9 and TRBJ1-2, with 8 nucleotides matching TRBD1. The CDR3 is made up of 14 amino acids. Per germline, CDR1 SGDLS and CDR2 YYNGEE. V was pared by 0 bases and J by 7 bases, with 5 bases of the junction left unmatched. CDR3 amino acids: CASSVGQGAGGYTF. CDR3 coding DNA: TGTGCCAGCAGCGTAGGGCAGGGGGCTGGTGGCTACACCTTC. Complete variable domain (other parts from reference TRBV9 and TRBJ1-2): DSGVTQTPKHLITATGQRVTLRCSPRSGDLSVYWYQQSLDQGLQFLIQYYNGEERAKGNILERFSAQQFPDLHSELNLSSLELGDSALYFCASSVGQGAGGYTFGSGTRLTVV.

The rearrangement joins TRBV9 to TRBJ1-1, with 9 bases aligning to TRBD1. The CDR3 length is 14 residues. Germline trimming cut 4 bases from V and 4 bases from J; bases unmatched to any gene: 5. In germline, CDR1 is SGDLS, CDR2 YYNGEE. The CDR3 spells CASSLGQGSTEAFF. CDR3 nucleotides: TGTGCCAGCAGCCTCGGACAGGGGTCCACTGAAGCTTTCTTT. Variable domain in full (rest from reference TRBV9 and TRBJ1-1): DSGVTQTPKHLITATGQRVTLRCSPRSGDLSVYWYQQSLDQGLQFLIQYYNGEERAKGNILERFSAQQFPDLHSELNLSSLELGDSALYFCASSLGQGSTEAFFGQGTRLTVV.

This clone was picked up one time. The chain uses TRBV7-9 and TRBJ1-1, with 9 nucleotides matching TRBD1. The CDR3 spans 14 residues. V lost 4 bases, J lost 5 bases, and 5 bases stayed unmatched. In germline, CDR1 is SEHNR, CDR2 FQNEAQ (reference sequence). CDR3 sequence reads: CASSSSDRGTEAFF. CDR3 nucleotides: TGTGCCAGCAGCTCTTCCGACAGGGGGACTGAAGCTTTCTTT.

The rearrangement uses TRBV20-1 and TRBJ1-1; 8 bases are shared with TRBD1. J lost 4 bases, V lost 3 bases, and 7 bases had no gene match. This CDR3 is 14 amino acids long. Germline V gene lookup returns CDR1 DFQATT and CDR2 SNEGSKA (reference sequence). CDR3 sequence reads: CSASGDGTGTEAFF. The CDR3 DNA reads TGCAGTGCTAGTGGGGACGGGACAGGCACTGAAGCTTTCTTT.

V gene TRBV3-1 (or the pseudogene TRBV3-2) combines with J gene TRBJ2-1, with TRBD2 as a possible D gene (5 bases). Looked up from germline, CDR1 is LGHDT and CDR2 is YNNKEL (reference sequence). This CDR3 has 13 amino acids. Trimming stripped 1 base from V and 9 bases from J, with 10 bases between. CDR3 in DNA: TGTGCCAGCAGCCAAGGGCTAGCTGGTGAGCAGTTCTTC. It translates to CASSQGLAGEQFF.

This clone is medium-sized. V is TRBV14 and J is TRBJ1-6, with D perhaps TRBD1 (5 bases). Germline lookup yields CDR1 SGHDN and CDR2 FVKESK. The CDR3 consists of 15 residues. Trimming took off 4 bases at V and 6 bases at J, with 13 bases between the two ends. The CDR3 DNA reads TGTGCCAGCAGCCCTCCGGGACTTTCTAATTCACCCCTCCACTTT. Translated, it gives CASSPPGLSNSPLHF.

This clone has just a few counts. This sequence joins TRBV21-1 and TRBJ2-5; the table gives TRBD2 as D, unverified against the DNA. TRBV21-1 is flagged as a pseudogene. This CDR3 is 17 amino acids long. The CDR3 bases are TGTGCCAGCAGCAAAGGGGGAGCCTCGTGCCCCCAAGAGACCCAGTACTTC. Residues: CASSKGGASCPQETQYF.

The gene calls are TRBV3-1 (or the pseudogene TRBV3-2) and TRBJ1-2; 9 bases agree with TRBD1. Germline V lookup: CDR1 LGHDT, CDR2 YNNKEL (reference sequence). J was trimmed by 7 bases and V by 1 base; bases with no gene match: 4. This CDR3 has 14 residues. CDR3 DNA: TGTGCCAGCAGCCAAGGGGGGACAGGGAGTGGCTACACCTTC. Its protein product is CASSQGGTGSGYTF.